This is a list of T cell receptor beta chains from one sample in a study of CXCR3-negative and CXCR3-positive naive CD8 T cells. TCRdb processed the 5' RACE reads again and assigns one entry to each CDR3 protein, with no DNA. The table for this sample gives 150,000 to 180,000 distinct CDR3 sequences. The specimen sequenced was naive CXCR3+ CD8+ T cells from blood. The origin of the receptors is a human donor in good health. Some clones in this sample may be carry-over from other donors' samples. CDR3s include the opening cysteine and the closing phenylalanine or tryptophan.

j_call	v_call	cdr3_aa
TRBJ2-7	TRBV3-1	CASSQGYGEVYEQYF
TRBJ1-1	TRBV12-3/TRBV12-4	CASTGTGTEAFF
TRBJ2-4	TRBV7-3	CASSLSLAGDENIQYF
TRBJ2-5	TRBV7-9	CASSLVPRDNQETQYF
TRBJ2-4	TRBV20-1	CSARVLAGNIQYF
TRBJ2-1	TRBV19	CASSMSGLALYEQFF
TRBJ2-7	TRBV29-1	CSVGAGKSYEQYF
TRBJ1-1	TRBV12-3/TRBV12-4	CASSQGVAEAFF
TRBJ1-5	TRBV19	CASTRGGWNQPQHF
TRBJ2-3	TRBV3-1	CASSWEFRLTPDTQYF
TRBJ2-7	TRBV12-3/TRBV12-4	CASSFATTYEQYF
TRBJ2-1	TRBV15	CATSRTRYNEQFF
TRBJ1-5	TRBV7-9	CASSPLTGRDQPQHF
TRBJ2-5	TRBV15	CATGTVETQYF
TRBJ2-1	TRBV29-1	CSVDMTTYNEQFF
TRBJ2-3	TRBV28	CASSLVSVKGTDTQYF
TRBJ2-1	TRBV7-3	CASSSSTGRGYNEQFF
TRBJ2-7	TRBV28	CASSLGGPGGSYEQYF
TRBJ1-4	TRBV5-5	CASSLDPMGGASKPNEKLFF
TRBJ2-7	TRBV20-1	CSAVFRAPAGGTYEQYF
TRBJ2-1	TRBV12-3/TRBV12-4	CASSPWDRGGYNEQFF
TRBJ2-3	TRBV29-1	CSVPRGGTDTQYF
TRBJ2-1	TRBV7-8	CASSFARGPGNEQFF
TRBJ2-1	TRBV19	CASSMGLAAYNEQFF
TRBJ2-7	TRBV16	CASSHPQGADYEQYF
TRBJ2-7	TRBV19	CASSFGAGAYEQYF
TRBJ1-1	TRBV28	CASIGLMNTEAFF
TRBJ1-2	TRBV29-1	CSPFGPKAGGIGYTF
TRBJ2-5	TRBV7-6	CASSYAPAVTETQYF
TRBJ2-2	TRBV6-4	CASSDEDAGELFF
TRBJ2-1	TRBV29-1	CSVEDQGQSSYNEQFF
TRBJ1-2	TRBV4-1	CASSQAGRVGGDGYTF
TRBJ1-5	TRBV19	CASTPGWGLDQPQHF
TRBJ1-1	TRBV11-2	CASSPSMTGALTEAFF
TRBJ1-2	TRBV7-9	CASSLDGSGGNYGYTF
TRBJ1-2	TRBV20-1	CSARSGIGSGDYGYTF
TRBJ2-7	TRBV19	CASSIVGQAAYEQYF
TRBJ2-7	TRBV28	CASTGSPYEQYF
TRBJ2-3	TRBV2	CASREDSLLGDTQYF
TRBJ2-3	TRBV27	CASSPISTSSGADTQYF
TRBJ2-7	TRBV15	CATSGPGTPQQYF
TRBJ2-7	TRBV7-9	CASSVSRDYEQYF
TRBJ2-1	TRBV9	CASSERSYNEQFF
TRBJ2-5	TRBV3-1	CASRSADRGYETQYF